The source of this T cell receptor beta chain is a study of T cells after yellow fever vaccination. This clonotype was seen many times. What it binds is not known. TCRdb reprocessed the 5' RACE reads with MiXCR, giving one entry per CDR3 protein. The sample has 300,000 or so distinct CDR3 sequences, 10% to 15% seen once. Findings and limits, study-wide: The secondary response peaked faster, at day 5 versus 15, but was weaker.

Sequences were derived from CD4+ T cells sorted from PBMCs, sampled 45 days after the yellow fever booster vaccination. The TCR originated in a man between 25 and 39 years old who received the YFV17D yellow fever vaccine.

The chain's CDR3 is CSVEVDSGRYEQYF. CDR3 sequence (DNA): TGCAGCGTTGAAGTTGATAGCGGGAGGTACGAGCAGTACTTC. The gene calls are TRBV29-1 and TRBJ2-7, with 10 bases identical to TRBD2. The CDR3 totals 14 residues. The V gene's germline CDR1 is SQVTM and CDR2 ANQGSEA. With 1 base clipped from V and 4 bases from J, the junction kept 4 bases outside the gene matches.